These T cell receptor beta chains were read from a single sample in a study of shared clonotypes between healthy human individuals. Method: immunoSEQ multiplex PCR; TCRdb's copy keeps in-frame clones and lacks some. In the table there are about 870,000 clones, 90% to 95% of which are singletons. The sequenced sample was naive CD8+ T cells sorted from blood. These receptors all stem from a man under 40 in good health. The CDR3 runs from the conserved cysteine through the conserved F or W. D genes are given only for firm matches. Size tells how often a clone was seen (once, few, many) or the class of an expanded clone, and some rows leave it out.

clone size,J gene,D gene,V gene,CDR3 DNA,CDR3 protein
-,TRBJ2-7,-,TRBV13,TGTGCCAGCAGCTTAGGCGCGTCCGTTTTAGAGCAGTACTTC,CASSLGASVLEQYF
-,TRBJ2-7,TRBD2,TRBV5-4,TGTGCCAGCAGCTTGGCTCCCGCTAGCGGGAGTTTCTACGAGCAGTACTTC,CASSLAPASGSFYEQYF
-,TRBJ1-1,-,TRBV29-1,TGCAGCGTTTCAGGGGTGAACACTGAAGCTTTCTTT,CSVSGVNTEAFF
-,TRBJ2-5,TRBD2,TRBV6-5,TGTGCCAGCAGTCCTCTAGCGGAAGAGACCCAGTACTTC,CASSPLAEETQYF
-,TRBJ2-7,TRBD2,TRBV25-1,TGTGCCAGCAGCCCCGGACTAGCGGAAACGTGGGAGCAGTACTTC,CASSPGLAETWEQYF
-,TRBJ1-5,-,TRBV5-4,TGTGCCAGCAGCAATCTTGGAGATCAGCCCCAGCATTTT,CASSNLGDQPQHF
-,TRBJ1-4,-,TRBV11-2,TGTGCCAGCAGCTTAGTCGAGGGAAATGAAAAACTGTTTTTT,CASSLVEGNEKLFF
-,TRBJ2-7,-,TRBV27,TGTGCCAGCACTCTAACTAGTGATGGGGCCTACGAGCAGTACTTC,CASTLTSDGAYEQYF
-,TRBJ1-1,TRBD1,TRBV7-9,TGTGCCAGCAGCTTTGCACAGGGGAAGAACACTGAAGCTTTCTTT,CASSFAQGKNTEAFF
-,TRBJ2-1,-,TRBV5-6,TGTGCCAGCACCTACCCAACGGTCTGGGGTGGCAATGAGCAGTTCTTC,CASTYPTVWGGNEQFF
-,TRBJ2-3,TRBD2,TRBV27,TGTGCCAGCAGTTCCCTAGAGACTAGCGGGACGTTAGACACAGATACGCAGTATTTT,CASSSLETSGTLDTDTQYF
-,TRBJ2-7,TRBD1,TRBV5-6,TGTGCCAGCAGCTTGTCGGGGACAGGGTTCAGCGAGCAGTACTTC,CASSLSGTGFSEQYF
-,TRBJ2-3,TRBD1,TRBV29-1,TGCAGCGTTCGGACAGGGGTAGCAGATACGCAGTATTTT,CSVRTGVADTQYF
-,TRBJ2-5,-,TRBV29-1,TGCAGCGTTGAGGGCAGGGACCAAGAGACCCAGTACTTC,CSVEGRDQETQYF
-,TRBJ2-1,-,TRBV7-3,TGTGCCAGCAGCTTCTACCCGACCTACAATGAGCAGTTCTTC,CASSFYPTYNEQFF
few,TRBJ2-7,TRBD1,TRBV7-9,TGTGCCAGCAGCGCCGGGACAGGGGCCTACGAGCAGTACTTC,CASSAGTGAYEQYF
-,TRBJ2-2,TRBD2,TRBV5-1,TGCGCCAGCAGCCGTGAACGGGAGGTCTACACCGGGGAGCTGTTTTTT,CASSREREVYTGELFF
-,TRBJ1-5,-,TRBV30,TGTGCCTGGGGACCGGGACATGGCAATCAGCCCCAGCATTTT,CAWGPGHGNQPQHF
once,TRBJ2-3,-,TRBV5-6,TGTGCCAGCAGCTTGGTAGGGTTCAGCACAGATACGCAGTATTTT,CASSLVGFSTDTQYF
-,TRBJ1-1,-,TRBV18,TGTGCCAGCTCACCACCAGGGGAGGTTTTAGGTTTCAACACTGAAGCTTTCTTT,CASSPPGEVLGFNTEAFF
few,TRBJ2-7,-,TRBV5-5,TGTGCCAGCAGCTTTTCCTACGAGCAGTACTTC,CASSFSYEQYF
-,TRBJ2-7,-,TRBV5-6,TGTGCCAGCTCCCTAGAGGGGAATTCCTACGAGCAGTACTTC,CASSLEGNSYEQYF
-,TRBJ2-5,TRBD1,TRBV7-9,TGTGCCAGCAGCTTAACGGGGCGCGGGACAGGGATGCGAGAGACCCAGTACTTC,CASSLTGRGTGMRETQYF
-,TRBJ1-1,-,TRBV29-1,TGCAGCGGGGATGGGGGGACGATGAACACTGAAGCTTTCTTT,CSGDGGTMNTEAFF
few,TRBJ2-7,-,TRBV2,TGTGCCAGCTGGGGAACAGAAGATGGCTACGAGCAGTACTTC,CASWGTEDGYEQYF
-,TRBJ2-3,TRBD2,TRBV7-8,TGTGCCAGCAGCTTAGCCCGACTAGCGGGAGGTAAAAATACGCAGTATTTT,CASSLARLAGGKNTQYF
-,TRBJ1-3,-,TRBV7-2,TGTGCCAGCAGCCTAGGAGTCTCTGGAAACACCATATATTTT,CASSLGVSGNTIYF
-,TRBJ1-2,-,TRBV7-3,TGTGCCAGCAGCCCAGTCGGAGGGGAAGTTGACTATGGCTACACCTTC,CASSPVGGEVDYGYTF
once,TRBJ2-7,-,TRBV7-8,TGTGCCAGCAGCCTCCAGGGGGGGACCGCTTACGAGCAGTACTTC,CASSLQGGTAYEQYF
-,TRBJ2-7,-,TRBV29-1,TGCAGCGTTGAGGGGGGACCTCTCGACTACGAGCAGTACTTC,CSVEGGPLDYEQYF
-,TRBJ1-1,-,TRBV27,TGTGCCAGCAGGGGGGGGGTGAACACTGAAGCTTTCTTT,CASRGGVNTEAFF
once,TRBJ2-2,-,TRBV28,TGTGCCAGCAGTTTAGCCCAGGTTACCACCGGGGAGCTGTTTTTT,CASSLAQVTTGELFF
-,TRBJ2-7,TRBD2,TRBV15,TGTGCCACCAGCAGCTACGGACTAGCGTCCCCCTACGAGCAGTACTTC,CATSSYGLASPYEQYF
-,TRBJ2-5,TRBD2,TRBV2,TGTGCCAGCAGTGCCTTCGGAGCGGGACAAGAGACCCAGTACTTC,CASSAFGAGQETQYF
-,TRBJ2-7,-,TRBV27,TGTGCCAGCAGCTACGGGGACGGCTCCTCCTACGAGCAGTACTTC,CASSYGDGSSYEQYF
-,TRBJ2-5,-,TRBV5-1,TGCGCCAGCAGCCTGTTTACCAGGGGCCAAGAGACCCAGTACTTC,CASSLFTRGQETQYF
once,TRBJ2-7,-,TRBV2,TGTGCCAGCAGTGAGTCTGCGTTAGACAGGGAGCAGTACTTC,CASSESALDREQYF
-,TRBJ2-1,-,TRBV7-9,TGTGCCAGCAGCTTAGGGGATCGACTAGGGTTTGGGAATGAGCAGTTCTTC,CASSLGDRLGFGNEQFF
-,TRBJ1-5,-,TRBV4-3,TGCGCCAGCAGCCCCAATCTGGGTAGCAATCAGCCCCAGCATTTT,CASSPNLGSNQPQHF
-,TRBJ2-7,-,TRBV6-5,TGTGCCAGCAGTTACGGGGCAGGGGAGTACTTC,CASSYGAGEYF
-,TRBJ2-7,-,TRBV28,TGTGCCAGCGGTGAAAGCGGTGCCTACGAGCAGTACTTC,CASGESGAYEQYF
once,TRBJ2-2,-,TRBV6-4,TGTGCCAGCATGAGGAGCAGGGGTACCGGGGAGCTGTTTTTT,CASMRSRGTGELFF
-,TRBJ2-1,TRBD1,TRBV27,TGTGCCAGCAGTTTTTACCTGGGACAGGGGCGCGAGCAGTTCTTC,CASSFYLGQGREQFF